This TCR beta chain was recorded in a study of blood T cell repertoires in COVID-19. The V gene end was trimmed by 7 bases and the J gene end by 2 bases; junction bases not matched to a gene: 9. Germline V gene lookup returns CDR1 MNHEY and CDR2 SVGEGT. CDR3 length: 17 residues. Some clones are missing from TCRdb's copy, which holds only in-frame ones; the method was immunoSEQ multiplex PCR. The data contain around 300,000 clones, about nine tenths of them seen just once; the ten biggest clones take up 1%. The chain carries TRBV6-2 or TRBV6-3 and TRBJ2-3; TRBD2 aligns across 13 bases. The receptor was derived from a man aged 50 or older with active or convalescent COVID-19. Sequencing input: peripheral blood. The CDR3 spells CASTPRLAGGYTDTQYF. CDR3 DNA sequence: TGTGCCAGCACCCCACGACTAGCGGGGGGATACACAGATACGCAGTATTTT.